The clone carrying this TCR beta chain was detected many times. RNA transcripts yielded amplified TCR beta CDR3 regions. The study used the HTBI primer set for a first-round RT-PCR of the TCR CDR3. TCRdb passed the multiplex PCR reads through MiXCR, listing each CDR3 protein once. The repertoire holds about 500,000 distinct CDR3 sequences, with about 16% as singletons. Patients were excluded for uncontrolled infection, other autoimmune disease, pregnancy or lactation. The data originate from a study of T cells in Graves' hyperthyroidism and ophthalmopathy. The CDR3 is 13 residues long. Between the trimmed V and J ends, which lost 2 bases and 3 bases, there was a span of 8 bases. Germline V lookup: CDR1 MNHEY, CDR2 SVGAGI.

The chain joins TRBV6-5 to TRBJ2-7; D gene uncertain. This TCR came from a woman in her thirties with Graves' ophthalmopathy. Sequenced material: blood. CDR3 region: CASSYGFNYEQYF. The CDR3 nucleotides read TGTGCCAGCAGTTACGGCTTCAACTACGAGCAGTACTTC.